This record looks at one TCR beta chain sequence and its context. The sample originates from a study of PD-1 blockade in classical Hodgkin lymphoma. TCRdb keeps only in-frame clones here, not all; method: immunoSEQ multiplex PCR. Seen here are over 60,000 clones, 71% observed once, and the top ten hold roughly 9.1%. Each of the patients experienced relapse following autologous stem cell transplantation, and their brentuximab vedotin exposure differed. Each best response was a complete response, a partial response or progressive disease. V dropped 5 bases and J dropped 2; count of bases not matched to a gene: 7. The germline V gene encodes CDR1 SGHAT and CDR2 FQNNGV. This CDR3 spans 15 amino acids.

This sample comprised peripheral blood mononuclear cells (PBMCs), obtained before the second cycle of nivolumab. This receptor was taken from a human donor with classical Hodgkin lymphoma. The J gene is TRBJ1-2, the V gene TRBV11-2; TRBD1 matches 8 bases. CDR3 residues: CASSPGQGLNYGYTF. The CDR3 bases are TGTGCCAGCAGCCCAGGACAGGGTTTGAACTATGGCTACACCTTC.